A single sample is the source of the 27 T cell receptor beta chains below, sequenced in a study of PD-1 blockade in classical Hodgkin lymphoma. Sequencing used immunoSEQ multiplex PCR; TCRdb keeps in-frame clones, though not all of them. The table includes about 50,000 clones, about 73% detected once. All the patients suffered relapse after autologous stem cell transplantation, and brentuximab vedotin exposure differed. Material: peripheral blood mononuclear cells (PBMCs), obtained at baseline. All receptors come from a human donor with classical Hodgkin lymphoma.

In its sample, this clone was seen a few times. V and J are TRBV19 and TRBJ2-5; D gene unclear. The CDR3 has 14 amino acids. V lost 4 bases and J 5 bases, leaving 14 bases between the germline ends. From germline, CDR1 is LNHDA and CDR2 SQIVND (reference sequence). The CDR3 sequence: CASSTSSLRETQYF. The CDR3 nucleotides read TGTGCCAGTAGTACTTCGTCGCTGAGGGAGACCCAGTACTTC.

V gene TRBV10-3 combines with J gene TRBJ2-7, with 10 bases fitting TRBD1. The length of the CDR3 is 14 residues. The V segment lost 2 bases and the J segment 7 bases; nucleotides outside the gene matches: 5. The germline V gene encodes CDR1 ENHRY and CDR2 SYGVKD. The CDR3 is CAISEGTGVSEQYF. For the CDR3, the DNA is TGTGCCATCAGTGAGGGGACAGGGGTCTCGGAGCAGTACTTC.

The chain is built from TRBV28 and TRBJ1-2; 9 bases agree with TRBD1. Germline values: CDR1 MDHEN, CDR2 SYDVKM. The CDR3 totals 13 residues. With V trimmed by 3 bases and J by 10 bases, 6 bases remained unmatched. The DNA for the CDR3 is TGTGCCAGCAGTTTGGGACAGGGACCTTACTACACCTTC. Its translation: CASSLGQGPYYTF.

This chain uses TRBV5-1 with TRBJ1-2, with TRBD1 matching 9 bases. From germline, CDR1 is SGHRS and CDR2 YFSETQ. The CDR3 has 14 amino acids. The ends lost 0 bases at V and 6 bases at J; junction bases unmatched: 3. CDR3 sequence: CASSLEQGADGYTF. CDR3 bases: TGCGCCAGCAGCTTGGAACAGGGGGCCGATGGCTACACCTTC.

J is TRBJ1-1 and V is TRBV7-9, with TRBD1 matching over 9 bases. The CDR3 has 16 amino acids. The V gene's germline CDR1 is SEHNR and CDR2 FQNEAQ (reference sequence). The trim removed 5 bases at V and 4 bases at J, leaving 11 bases unmatched. This chain's CDR3 is CASSPGQGIDGTEAFF. The CDR3, as DNA: TGTGCCAGCAGCCCCGGACAGGGGATAGACGGCACTGAAGCTTTCTTT. Looking up the rest from reference TRBV7-9 and TRBJ1-1 gives the full variable domain: DTGVSQNPRHKITKRGQNVTFRCDPISEHNRLYWYRQTLGQGPEFLTYFQNEAQLEKSRLLSDRFSAERPKGSFSTLEIQRTEQGDSAMYLCASSPGQGIDGTEAFFGQGTRLTVV.

The chain employs TRBV29-1 and TRBJ2-5, with 7 bases that match TRBD1. From germline, CDR1 is SQVTM and CDR2 ANQGSEA. Trimming cost V 4 bases and J 5 bases; bases outside gene matches: 7. The CDR3 covers 13 residues. The CDR3 sequence: CSVGPGGMETQYF. CDR3 DNA sequence: TGCAGCGTTGGACCAGGGGGTATGGAGACCCAGTACTTC.

The chain uses TRBV11-2 and TRBJ1-1; perhaps TRBD1 as D (5 bases). The V gene's germline CDR1 is SGHAT and CDR2 FQNNGV. The CDR3 sequence is 15 residues long. V dropped 1 base and J dropped 3 bases, with 12 bases sitting between them. CDR3 nucleotides: TGTGCCAGCAGCTTAGTTTGGGGGGTTGACACTGAAGCTTTCTTT. Amino acid sequence: CASSLVWGVDTEAFF.

This clone has only a few counts. This chain connects TRBV11-2 to TRBJ2-5; 14 nucleotides align to TRBD2. This CDR3 spans 16 amino acids. The germline CDR1 and CDR2 sequences are SGHAT and FQNNGV. V was clipped by 5 bases and J by 4 bases; unmatched bases: 6. In DNA form, the CDR3 reads TGTGCCAGCAGCGTGACTAGCGGGAGGGATGGAGAGACCCAGTACTTC. Translated: CASSVTSGRDGETQYF.

J is TRBJ2-3 and V is TRBV5-1, with D perhaps TRBD1 (6 bases). The CDR3 spans 15 residues. Trimming stripped 6 bases from V and 2 bases from J, with 16 bases between. Germline loops: CDR1 SGHRS, CDR2 YFSETQ. CDR3 sequence (DNA): TGCGCCAGCACCAAACTCACAGGGAACACAGATACGCAGTATTTT. As protein: CASTKLTGNTDTQYF.

This clone has a handful of counts. The CDR3 here is CASSSLPSGGETQYF. CDR3 DNA: TGCGCCAGCAGCTCACTACCCAGCGGGGGGGAGACCCAGTACTTC. This chain joins TRBV5-1 and TRBJ2-5, with 9 positions matching TRBD2. The CDR3 length is 15 residues. V dropped 3 bases and J dropped 5; count of bases not matched to a gene: 8. CDR1 SGHRS and CDR2 YFSETQ come from the germline V gene.

This clone has more than one count but fewer than ten. J is TRBJ1-1 and V is TRBV6-5, with a possible D match to TRBD1 (5 bases). The CDR3 is 14 residues long. Trimming took 2 bases from V and 1 from J, leaving 8 bases between them. Germline CDR1 MNHEY, CDR2 SVGAGI. The CDR3 loop is CASSYDRKNTEAFF. The CDR3 bases are TGTGCCAGCAGTTACGACAGAAAGAACACTGAAGCTTTCTTT.

This rearrangement joins TRBV29-1 to TRBJ2-1; D might be TRBD1 (6 bases). CDR3 size: 17 residues. Germline V gene data show CDR1 as SQVTM and CDR2 as ANQGSEA. Trimming left V 1 base short and J 0 bases short, with 16 bases between. The CDR3 here is CSVEGRGGLGSYNEQFF. The CDR3 region has the DNA TGCAGCGTTGAAGGGAGAGGGGGTTTAGGCTCCTACAATGAGCAGTTCTTC.

This sequence joins TRBV4-1 and TRBJ1-5, with a weak D call TRBD1 (5 bases). Trimming took off 2 bases at V and 0 bases at J, with 11 bases between the two ends. The CDR3 sequence is 16 residues long. Looked up from germline, CDR1 is MGHRA and CDR2 is YSYEKL. The CDR3 here is CASSQTGPYSNQPQHF. The CDR3 nucleotides are TGCGCCAGCAGCCAAACAGGCCCTTATAGCAATCAGCCCCAGCATTTT.

The V and J genes are TRBV7-6 and TRBJ1-2; 7 positions match TRBD1. Germline loops: CDR1 SGHVS, CDR2 FNYEAQ. The CDR3 is 16 amino acids. The junction had 8 bases not matched to a gene; V was cut back by 4 bases and J by 0 bases. The CDR3 is CASSWGGQDPNYGYTF. DNA of the CDR3: TGTGCCAGCAGCTGGGGCGGACAGGACCCTAACTATGGCTACACCTTC.

The chain combines TRBV30 with TRBJ2-1; no reliable D call. In germline, CDR1 is GTSNPN, CDR2 SVGIG (reference sequence). The CDR3 sequence is 15 residues long. V lost 0 bases, J lost 7 bases, and 16 bases lay in between. CDR3 residues: CAWSVGIGATNEQFF. CDR3 sequence (DNA): TGTGCCTGGAGTGTAGGTATTGGCGCCACAAATGAGCAGTTCTTC.

In its sample, this clone was seen a few times. The chain uses TRBV4-2 and TRBJ1-4; D remains ambiguous. Germline CDR1 and CDR2: LGHNA and YNFKEQ. V shed 3 bases and J shed 8 bases, with 16 bases lying between them. The CDR3 loop spans 15 amino acids. This CDR3 reads CASSQVRAPREKLFF. The DNA for the CDR3 is TGTGCCAGCAGCCAGGTCCGGGCCCCCCGGGAAAAACTGTTTTTT.

This clone came up a few times. A junction boundary mismatches the germline segment, possibly from a read error. V is TRBV5-1 and J is TRBJ2-7, with 10 bases aligning to TRBD2. The length of the CDR3 is 13 residues. Per germline, CDR1 SGHRS and CDR2 YFSETQ. CDR3 DNA: TGCGCCAGCAGCTTATTCCTAGCGGGGGCAACCACATTC. This translates into CASSLFLAGATTF.

The gene calls are TRBV10-3 and TRBJ2-5; perhaps TRBD1 as D (5 bases). Germline assignment: CDR1 ENHRY and CDR2 SYGVKD. This CDR3 is built from 14 residues. The V end lost 3 bases, the J end lost 2 bases, and 10 bases lay between the germline ends. The CDR3 loop is CAISETGRQETQYF. CDR3 nucleotide sequence: TGTGCCATCAGTGAAACAGGAAGGCAAGAGACCCAGTACTTC.

DNA of the CDR3: TGTGCCAGCAGCCATACCGACAGGGTGGTAAACTATGGCTACACCTTC. It specifies CASSHTDRVVNYGYTF. The chain is built from TRBV7-9 and TRBJ1-2, with 7 bases aligning to TRBD1. With V trimmed by 5 bases and J by 2 bases, 11 bases remained unmatched. This CDR3 is 16 amino acids long. CDR1 and CDR2 from the germline V gene are SEHNR and FQNEAQ (reference sequence).

The V call is TRBV6-1, the J call TRBJ1-5; D unresolved. The CDR3 has 15 residues. The V gene lost 6 bases and the J gene lost 3 bases, with 15 bases spanning the gap. Germline CDR1 and CDR2: MNHNS and SASEGT. The CDR3 DNA is TGTGCCAGCAGCGCTGGGAGGGCTCCCAATCAGCCCCAGCATTTT. This encodes CASSAGRAPNQPQHF.

The gene calls are TRBV11-2 and TRBJ2-5, with 13 bases identical to TRBD2. The J segment lost 5 bases and the V segment lost 5 bases, leaving 5 bases of the junction unmatched. The CDR3 runs 15 residues. Germline values: CDR1 SGHAT, CDR2 FQNNGV. In nucleotides, the CDR3 is TGTGCCAGCAGCCCGGGACTAGCGGGGCCTGAGACCCAGTACTTC. Protein: CASSPGLAGPETQYF.

CDR3 in DNA: TGTGCCAGCAGCTTACCGACAGGGTTGAATGAAAAACTGTTTTTT. Translation: CASSLPTGLNEKLFF. The chain employs TRBV7-9 and TRBJ1-4; 7 positions match TRBD1. Germline CDR1 is SEHNR and CDR2 is FQNEAQ (reference sequence). This CDR3 spans 15 amino acids. Losses at the gene ends were 2 bases for V and 5 bases for J; bases not matched to a gene: 5.

The genes are TRBV30 and TRBJ1-1; D is undetermined. The CDR3 length is 13 residues. V was pared by 0 bases and J by 4 bases, with 9 bases between. Germline V gene lookup returns CDR1 GTSNPN and CDR2 SVGIG (reference sequence). In nucleotides, the CDR3 is TGTGCCTGGAGTGTACACTCGGGCACTGAAGCTTTCTTT. This sequence encodes CAWSVHSGTEAFF.

This clone occurred a few times. This rearrangement joins TRBV9 to TRBJ2-7, with D tentatively TRBD1 (5 bases). The CDR3 is made up of 15 amino acids. Trimming pared 0 bases from V and 3 bases from J, leaving 13 bases between. Germline CDR1 and CDR2: SGDLS and YYNGEE. In DNA, the CDR3 is TGTGCCAGCAGCGTAGACCCACAGGCGTACTACGAGCAGTACTTC. It specifies CASSVDPQAYYEQYF.

The chain recombines TRBV19 with TRBJ2-5; no definite D call. The V end was cut by 3 bases, the J end by 7 bases, with 12 bases between. CDR3 length: 13 amino acids. CDR1 LNHDA and CDR2 SQIVND come from the germline V gene (reference sequence). The CDR3 DNA sequence: TGTGCCAGTAGTATCGGCGCCCTCGGGACCCAGTACTTC. Amino acids: CASSIGALGTQYF.

This clone was seen a few times. V and J are TRBV7-9 and TRBJ2-7; no clear D. Germline CDR1 SEHNR, CDR2 FQNEAQ (reference sequence). V was trimmed by 8 bases and J by 4 bases, leaving 18 bases between them. The CDR3 contains 14 residues. The CDR3 spells CASSPPGSEYEQYF. The CDR3 DNA sequence: TGTGCCAGCTCTCCCCCAGGTTCCGAATACGAGCAGTACTTC.

J is TRBJ1-1 and V is TRBV11-3, with D unclear. There are 14 residues in the CDR3. V lost 0 bases to trimming and J lost 6 bases, with 11 bases between them. Per germline, CDR1 SGHNT and CDR2 YENEEA. This CDR3 reads CASSLEEVRSEAFF. DNA of the CDR3: TGTGCCAGCAGCTTAGAAGAGGTTAGGTCTGAAGCTTTCTTT.